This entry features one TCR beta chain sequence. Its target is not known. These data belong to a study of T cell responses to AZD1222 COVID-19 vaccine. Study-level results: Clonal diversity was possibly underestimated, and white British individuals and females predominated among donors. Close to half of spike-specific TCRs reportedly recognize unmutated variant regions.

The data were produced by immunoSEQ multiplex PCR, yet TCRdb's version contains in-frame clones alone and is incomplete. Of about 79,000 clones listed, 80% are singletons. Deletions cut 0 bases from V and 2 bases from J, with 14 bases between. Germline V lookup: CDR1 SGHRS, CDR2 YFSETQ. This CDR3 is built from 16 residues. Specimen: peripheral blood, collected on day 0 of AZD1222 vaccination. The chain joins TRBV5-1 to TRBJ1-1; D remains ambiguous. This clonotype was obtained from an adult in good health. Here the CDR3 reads CASSLELGQTNTEAFF. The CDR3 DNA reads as TGCGCCAGCAGCTTGGAGTTGGGTCAGACTAACACTGAAGCTTTCTTT.